The present T cell receptor beta chain was sequenced within a study of identical twins. TCRdb re-analysed the 5' RACE reads in MiXCR, keeping a single row per CDR3 protein. The sample lists just under 650,000 distinct CDR3 sequences; about 7.6% were seen once. V was trimmed by 10 bases and J by 2 bases, leaving 17 bases between them. The CDR3 sequence is 14 residues long. CDR1 is MDHEN, CDR2 SYDVKM, per germline. In this sample, this clonotype turned up many times. These data are also associated with another study on yellow fever vaccine responses in identical twins.

This clonotype was obtained from a young woman in good health. This chain uses TRBV28 with TRBJ1-1; no firm D call. Sequencing input: PBMCs. Here the CDR3 reads CATQGLGGNTEAFF. CDR3 DNA: TGTGCCACCCAAGGCCTCGGAGGTAACACTGAAGCTTTCTTT.